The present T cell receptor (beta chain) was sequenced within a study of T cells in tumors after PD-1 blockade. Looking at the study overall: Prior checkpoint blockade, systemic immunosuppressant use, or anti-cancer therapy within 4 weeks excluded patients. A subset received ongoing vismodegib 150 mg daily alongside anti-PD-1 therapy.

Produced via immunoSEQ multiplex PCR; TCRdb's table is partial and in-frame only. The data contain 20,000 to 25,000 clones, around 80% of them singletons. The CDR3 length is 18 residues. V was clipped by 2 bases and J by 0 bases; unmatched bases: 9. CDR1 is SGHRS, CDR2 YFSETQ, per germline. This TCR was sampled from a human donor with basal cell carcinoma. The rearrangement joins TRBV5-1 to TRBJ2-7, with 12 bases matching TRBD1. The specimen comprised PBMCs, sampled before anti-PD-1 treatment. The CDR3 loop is CASSFRDRGLWGSYEQYF. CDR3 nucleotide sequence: TGCGCCAGCAGCTTTCGGGACAGGGGGCTCTGGGGCTCCTACGAGCAGTACTTC.